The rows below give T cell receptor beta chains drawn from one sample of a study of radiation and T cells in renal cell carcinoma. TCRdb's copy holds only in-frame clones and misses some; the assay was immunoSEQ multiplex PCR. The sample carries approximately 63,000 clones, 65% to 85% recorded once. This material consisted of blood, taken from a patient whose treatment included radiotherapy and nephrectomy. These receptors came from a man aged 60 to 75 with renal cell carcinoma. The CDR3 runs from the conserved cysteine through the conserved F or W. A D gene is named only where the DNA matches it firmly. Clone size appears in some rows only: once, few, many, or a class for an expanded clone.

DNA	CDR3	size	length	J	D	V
TGCAGCGTTCTGACCACCCGGGACAATGAGCAGTTCTTC	CSVLTTRDNEQFF	.	13	TRBJ2-1	.	TRBV29-1
TGCGCCAGCAGCGAGGGAACTCCGGATGGCTACACCTTC	CASSEGTPDGYTF	.	13	TRBJ1-2	.	TRBV5-1
TGTGCCAGCAAGCTATTAAGGGACTCCAATCAGCCCCAGCATTTT	CASKLLRDSNQPQHF	.	15	TRBJ1-5	.	TRBV6-1
TGTGCCAGCAGCTTAATGGACAGTCGGAATTCACCCCTCCACTTT	CASSLMDSRNSPLHF	.	15	TRBJ1-6	.	TRBV7-8
TGCGCCAGCAGTGATCGGCAGGGTAGCACAGATACGCAGTATTTT	CASSDRQGSTDTQYF	.	15	TRBJ2-3	.	TRBV10-1
TGTGCCAGCAGCTTAGGACCAGGACAGTACAATGAGCAGTTCTTC	CASSLGPGQYNEQFF	.	15	TRBJ2-1	.	TRBV11-3
TGCGCCAGCAGCTTGTATGGATCTGGAAACACCATATATTTT	CASSLYGSGNTIYF	few	14	TRBJ1-3	.	TRBV5-1
TGTGCCAGCAGTGCTCAGGGGAATGAAAAACTGTTTTTT	CASSAQGNEKLFF	.	13	TRBJ1-4	.	TRBV2
TGTGCCAGCAGTCCCGGGACTCCCGGGCGTTCACCCCTCCACTTT	CASSPGTPGRSPLHF	few	15	TRBJ1-6	.	TRBV6-5
TGTGCCAGCAGCTTGACTAGCGGGATATACAATGAGCAGTTCTTC	CASSLTSGIYNEQFF	.	15	TRBJ2-1	TRBD2	TRBV7-3
TGTGCCTGGAGCGGGGGGGGAGGCCAGCCCCAGCATTTT	CAWSGGGGQPQHF	few	13	TRBJ1-5	.	TRBV30
TGTGCCTGGAGTGTGAGCAGCTACGAGCAGTACTTC	CAWSVSSYEQYF	.	12	TRBJ2-7	.	TRBV30
TGTGCCATCAGTTGGGCTAGCGGGAGTACAGATACGCAGTATTTT	CAISWASGSTDTQYF	.	15	TRBJ2-3	TRBD2	TRBV10-3
TGTGCCTGGAACCGGGACAGGCCCTATGGCTACACCTTC	CAWNRDRPYGYTF	.	13	TRBJ1-2	TRBD1	TRBV30
TGTGCCAGCAGCTTATCGGGGGGGACTATCGGCTACGAGCAGTACTTC	CASSLSGGTIGYEQYF	.	16	TRBJ2-7	TRBD2	TRBV7-6
TGTGCCAGCAGACGAGGGGCTAGAGTCACTGAAGCTTTCTTT	CASRRGARVTEAFF	.	14	TRBJ1-1	.	TRBV27
TGTGCCAGCAGCCCGGAGACAGACTATGGCTACACCTTC	CASSPETDYGYTF	once	13	TRBJ1-2	.	TRBV7-9
TGTGCCAGCAGTGGACTAGCGGGAGGGTCCGGGGAGCTGTTTTTT	CASSGLAGGSGELFF	.	15	TRBJ2-2	TRBD2	TRBV6-1
TGTGCCAGCAGCTTAGGCGGGGTATCGGAAAAACTGTTTTTT	CASSLGGVSEKLFF	.	14	TRBJ1-4	.	TRBV7-9
TGTGCCAGCAGCTTAGCTAGCCAGAATGAAAAACTGTTTTTT	CASSLASQNEKLFF	.	14	TRBJ1-4	.	TRBV11-2
TGCGCCAGCAGTGAGACTAGCGGAAGTTACAATGAGCAGTTCTTC	CASSETSGSYNEQFF	.	15	TRBJ2-1	TRBD2	TRBV10-1
TGTGCCAGCATCACTAGCGGGTACTACAATGAGCAGTTCTTC	CASITSGYYNEQFF	.	14	TRBJ2-1	TRBD2	TRBV5-6
TGTGCCAGCAGCTTAATGGGACTAGCGGGAAACACTGAGCAGTTCTTC	CASSLMGLAGNTEQFF	.	16	TRBJ2-1	TRBD2	TRBV11-2
TGTGCCAGTAGTATGAGGCACCCGAACACTGAAGCTTTCTTT	CASSMRHPNTEAFF	.	14	TRBJ1-1	.	TRBV19
TGCGCCAGCACAAGAAAGGCAGGGACTAGCGGAGGGCCAGGGTGGGTCGGAGATACGCAGTATTTT	CASTRKAGTSGGPGWVGDTQYF	.	22	TRBJ2-3	TRBD2	TRBV10-1
TGTGCCAGCAGTCCTGCGGGGATGAACACTGAAGCTTTCTTT	CASSPAGMNTEAFF	.	14	TRBJ1-1	.	TRBV27
TGCGCCAGCAGCCAAGTAGGGACTGAACAAGAGACCCAGTACTTC	CASSQVGTEQETQYF	.	15	TRBJ2-5	.	TRBV4-1
TGCAGCGTGGAAAATAGCGGGGGAGGAAGGGAGACCCAGTACTTC	CSVENSGGGRETQYF	.	15	TRBJ2-5	TRBD2	TRBV29-1
TGTGCCAGCAGCGCGGGGACGGGACTGGCGCAGTATTTT	CASSAGTGLAQYF	.	13	TRBJ2-3	.	TRBV7-2
TGTGCCAGCAGCCCATCGACAGGGGGATATAATTCACCCCTCCACTTT	CASSPSTGGYNSPLHF	few	16	TRBJ1-6	TRBD1	TRBV7-9
TGCGCCAGCAGCTTGGCCTTGAGCGCCGATCCTAGCACAGATACGCAGTATTTT	CASSLALSADPSTDTQYF	.	18	TRBJ2-3	.	TRBV5-1
TGTGCCAGCAGCTTGGGGGTTGGAGGCTACACCTTC	CASSLGVGGYTF	.	12	TRBJ1-2	.	TRBV5-6
TGTGCCAGCAGCCCGGGGGGGACAGGGGCTTACGAGCAGTACTTC	CASSPGGTGAYEQYF	few	15	TRBJ2-7	TRBD1	TRBV5-6
TGTGCCAGCAGCCATACTAGCGGGAGGTCCGATGAGCAGTTCTTC	CASSHTSGRSDEQFF	.	15	TRBJ2-1	TRBD2	TRBV5-4
TGTGCCTGGAGTATGGCTCTGAGCGGTGGCTACACCTTC	CAWSMALSGGYTF	.	13	TRBJ1-2	.	TRBV30
TGTGCCTGGGGAAGGGACTCGAGCTCTGGAAACACCATATATTTT	CAWGRDSSSGNTIYF	.	15	TRBJ1-3	.	TRBV30
TGTGCCAGTAGTATACTAGCGGGGTTAGACAATGAGCAGTTCTTC	CASSILAGLDNEQFF	.	15	TRBJ2-1	TRBD2	TRBV19
TGTGCCAGCAGCCTTGGGACGAACACCGGGGAGCTGTTTTTT	CASSLGTNTGELFF	.	14	TRBJ2-2	.	TRBV7-7
TGTGCCAGCAGTCTTGGGGAGACCCAGTACTTC	CASSLGETQYF	.	11	TRBJ2-5	.	TRBV2
TGCGCCAGCAGCCAAGAGGGCTGGGGACGGCAGTTCTTC	CASSQEGWGRQFF	.	13	TRBJ2-1	.	TRBV4-1
TGTGCCTGGAGTGAGGGAGGCATCTATGGCTACACCTTC	CAWSEGGIYGYTF	.	13	TRBJ1-2	.	TRBV30
TGTGCCAGCAGCAGAGGGGGAAGGAGAGTGAACACTGAAGCTTTCTTT	CASSRGGRRVNTEAFF	.	16	TRBJ1-1	.	TRBV21-1
TGTGCCAGCAGCTCGCAGGGGGACACTGAAGCTTTCTTT	CASSSQGDTEAFF	.	13	TRBJ1-1	TRBD1	TRBV11-3
TGTGCCACCCGGGTCGAGGGGGCGACTGAAGCTTTCTTT	CATRVEGATEAFF	.	13	TRBJ1-1	TRBD1	TRBV19